This T cell receptor beta chain derives from a study of OX40 agonist ivuxolimab in advanced cancers. Overall study: An anti-OX40 (CD134) antibody with agonistic activity, ivuxolimab, was administered to patients. Therapy given before enrollment (anti-PD-1, anti-PD-L1 or anti-CTLA-4) was allowed, and 30% to 50% had some. Whole-study results and caveats: Blood T cells, both CD4+ and CD8+, expanded clonally by week 6 at 0.1 to 3.0 mg/kg.

CDR1 is MNHNS, CDR2 SASEGT, per germline. V was clipped by 2 bases and J by 3 bases; unmatched bases: 15. This CDR3 region has 19 residues. Samples of blood were obtained at baseline, on cycle 4 day 1, and on cycle 7 day 1. This clone appeared a single time. Its specificity is not known. Data came from immunoSEQ multiplex PCR; TCRdb stores just in-frame clones and leaves some out. There are over 60,000 clones in the sample; about nine tenths occur only once, and about 1.8% lies in the top ten. The V and J genes are TRBV6-1 and TRBJ2-2; TRBD1 aligns across 7 bases. This clonotype was obtained from an adult with an advanced solid tumor such as melanoma, head and neck, liver or kidney cancer. The starting material was CD4+ or CD8+ T cells sorted from blood, obtained in a trial of the OX40 agonist ivuxolimab. The CDR3 nucleotides are TGTGCCAGCAGTGAAACCCATATACGATCGACAGGGCACACCGGGGAGCTGTTTTTT. Its translation is CASSETHIRSTGHTGELFF.